These 20 T cell receptor beta chains were sequenced from one sample in a study of monozygotic twins with inflammatory bowel disease. TCRdb re-called the 5' RACE reads, yielding one record per CDR3 amino acid sequence without DNA. The sample totals 140,000 to 150,000 distinct CDR3 sequences. Sample: blood. These receptors were obtained from a human donor with ulcerative colitis or Crohn's disease, or a healthy co-twin of an affected twin (not recorded which).

The V and J genes are TRBV2 and TRBJ2-2; as DNA is missing, the TRBD2 call by TCRdb cannot be tested. This CDR3 region has 16 residues. CDR1 and CDR2 from the germline V gene are SNHLY and FYNNEI. CDR3 in amino acids: CASSETQRVLTGELFF.

V usage is TRBV7-6 and J usage is TRBJ1-1. The length of the CDR3 is 16 residues. Per the germline V gene, CDR1 is SGHVS and CDR2 is FNYEAQ. CDR3 sequence reads: CASSLKERRLNTEAFF.

The V call is TRBV15, the J call TRBJ2-2. CDR3 length equals 14 residues. Germline V gene data show CDR1 as LNHNV and CDR2 as YYDKDF (reference sequence). This CDR3 reads CATSNPTNTGELFF.

The CDR3 region is CAWTGGPYEQYF. This chain links TRBV30 with TRBJ2-7. The germline V gene encodes CDR1 GTSNPN and CDR2 SVGIG (reference sequence). The CDR3 totals 12 residues.

This chain joins TRBV4-3 and TRBJ2-3; the D call of TRBD2 rests on TCRdb alone, since no DNA is present to check it. This CDR3 spans 18 amino acids. Germline CDR1 reads LGHNA; CDR2 reads YSLEER. This chain's CDR3 is CASSQAGLAGLGTDTQYF.

V usage is TRBV15 and J usage is TRBJ2-7; without DNA, the TCRdb call of TRBD2 cannot be checked. Germline V CDR1 and CDR2: LNHNV, YYDKDF (reference sequence). CDR3 length: 16 residues. CDR3: CATSNRRVAGEYEQYF.

V and J are TRBV11-2 and TRBJ1-3; the TCRdb D gene call, TRBD1, has no DNA to confirm it. Looked up from germline, CDR1 is SGHAT and CDR2 is FQNNGV. The CDR3 loop spans 15 amino acids. This CDR3 is CASSTGQGTGNTIYF.

The CDR3 spells CASSYSKGQGSVPSGANVLTF. This rearrangement joins TRBV6-8 to TRBJ2-6; with no DNA, the TCRdb D assignment of TRBD1 cannot be verified. This CDR3 spans 21 amino acids. Looked up from germline, CDR1 is MNHGY and CDR2 is SAAAGT.

V and J are TRBV5-1 and TRBJ1-2; absent DNA, TCRdb's TRBD1 call cannot be checked. The CDR3 runs 17 residues. Germline loops: CDR1 SGHRS, CDR2 YFSETQ. The CDR3 protein is CASSLEVLSKNNYGYTF.

The chain couples TRBV3-1 to TRBJ2-1; TCRdb indicates TRBD2, and absent DNA this call remains unverified. The CDR3 totals 15 residues. Looked up from germline, CDR1 is LGHDT and CDR2 is YNNKEL (reference sequence). CDR3 sequence: CASSQDGLAVNEQFF.

V is TRBV5-4 and J is TRBJ2-2; there is no DNA to check the TCRdb D call of TRBD2. The CDR3 has 17 amino acids. CDR1 is SGHNT, CDR2 YYREEE, per germline (reference sequence). CDR3 amino acids: CASSRTLAGGPSGELFF. The complete variable domain, with remaining parts taken from reference TRBV5-4 and TRBJ2-2, reads ETGVTQSPTHLIKTRGQQVTLRCSSQSGHNTVSWYQQALGQGPQFIFQYYREEENGRGNFPPRFSGLQFPNYSSELNVNALELDDSALYLCASSRTLAGGPSGELFFGEGSRLTVL.

The chain carries TRBV4-1 and TRBJ2-5; with no DNA, the TCRdb D assignment of TRBD1 cannot be verified. CDR3 size: 15 residues. Germline CDR1 MGHRA, CDR2 YSYEKL. This chain's CDR3 is CASSRGTGDQETHYF.

The gene calls are TRBV4-2 and TRBJ2-5; TCRdb's D gene call, TRBD2, goes unchecked for lack of DNA. The germline CDR1 and CDR2 sequences are LGHNA and YNFKEQ. The CDR3 has 17 amino acids. CDR3 in amino acids: CASSQEGSGRWQETQYF.

The genes are TRBV5-4 and TRBJ2-5. This CDR3 has 14 amino acids. Germline V gene sequence: CDR1 SGHNT, CDR2 YYREEE (reference sequence). CDR3 in amino acids: CASSLGDSQETQYF.

The chain uses TRBV20-1 and TRBJ2-7; TCRdb's assignment of TRBD1 cannot be checked, as there is no DNA. The CDR3 spans 15 residues. Per the germline V gene, CDR1 is DFQATT and CDR2 is SNEGSKA (reference sequence). The CDR3 loop reads CSARVDRGLPYEQYF.

The gene calls are TRBV12-3 or TRBV12-4 and TRBJ2-5. This CDR3 region has 14 residues. The chain's CDR3 is CASSLSSGQETQYF.

This sequence joins TRBV7-2 and TRBJ2-1; the TRBD2 assignment by TCRdb is unverifiable without DNA. Germline V CDR1 and CDR2: SGHTA, FQGNSA. The CDR3 consists of 16 residues. The CDR3 loop reads CASSTPSGGSYNEQFF.

The chain employs TRBV27 and TRBJ2-3; the TCRdb call, TRBD2, lacks DNA for checking. The germline V gene encodes CDR1 MNHEY and CDR2 SMNVEV (reference sequence). The CDR3 has 14 residues. CDR3 sequence: CASSLLAARDTQYF.

The chain is built from TRBV5-1 and TRBJ2-5; absent DNA, TCRdb's TRBD2 call cannot be checked. Germline lookup yields CDR1 SGHRS and CDR2 YFSETQ. The CDR3 runs 15 residues. The CDR3 spells CASSLEASGSETQYF.

This chain joins TRBV6-6 and TRBJ2-3; checking the TCRdb D call of TRBD1 is not possible without DNA. Per the germline V gene, CDR1 is MNHNY and CDR2 is SVGAGI (reference sequence). The CDR3 covers 14 residues. The CDR3 sequence: CASGQGLAADTQYF.